This TCR beta chain was sequenced during a study of CD8 T cells in ankylosing spondylitis. Study outcomes and limitations: Reportedly, matched ankylosing spondylitis synovial fluid was significantly enriched for disease-linked clones. In ankylosing spondylitis blood, a motif of several highly homologous TCR beta variants appeared characteristic.

Between the trimmed V and J ends, which lost 2 bases and 1 base, there was a span of 11 bases. Germline CDR1 reads SQVTM; CDR2 reads ANQGSEA. The CDR3 runs 15 residues. In its sample, this clonotype was seen a few times. Its antigen is unidentified. Construction of TCR beta libraries was performed using quantitative 5'-RACE with molecular barcodes. In TCRdb, the 5' RACE reads were re-called with MiXCR into one record per CDR3 protein. This table has 500,000 to 550,000 distinct CDR3 sequences, about 13% appearing once. What was sequenced was blood, either unsorted or a sorted T cell fraction (not recorded which). The clonotype was recovered from a male donor with ankylosing spondylitis. The genes are TRBV29-1 and TRBJ2-2; D gene unclear. In nucleotides, the CDR3 is TGCAGCGTTGAACTCGCCAGCCTGAACACCGGGGAGCTGTTTTTT. Translated: CSVELASLNTGELFF.